These T cell receptor beta chains were read from a single sample in a study of spatial heterogeneity in lung cancer. TCRdb re-analysed the 5' RACE reads in MiXCR, keeping a single row per CDR3 protein. The table includes about 38,000 distinct CDR3 sequences, 6.5% to 9.5% detected once. Sample: PBMCs, taken at surgery. Receptors originate from a male donor with early-stage non-small cell lung cancer. CDR3s include the opening cysteine and the closing phenylalanine or tryptophan. D genes are given only for firm matches. The size field is filled for only some rows; it gives once, few, many or a size class.

J gene | V gene | D gene | clone size | CDR3 protein | CDR3 DNA
TRBJ1-6 | TRBV4-3 | . | many | CASSPNDQGSYSPLHF | TGCGCCAGCAGCCCCAACGATCAGGGGTCTTATTCACCCCTCCACTTT
TRBJ2-3 | TRBV3-1 | TRBD2 | many | CASRRGTSGTDTQYF | TGTGCCAGCAGACGAGGGACTAGCGGCACAGATACGCAGTATTTT
TRBJ1-1 | TRBV7-9 | . | many | CASRDKDRMNTEAFF | TGTGCCAGCAGGGATAAGGACAGAATGAACACTGAAGCTTTCTTT
TRBJ2-2 | TRBV29-1 | TRBD1 | many | CSVLRDRNTGELFF | TGCAGCGTTCTCCGGGACAGAAACACCGGGGAGCTGTTTTTT
TRBJ2-3 | TRBV20-1 | TRBD2 | few | CSARSPRGVAGVLSTDTQYF | TGCAGTGCTAGATCTCCGCGGGGGGTAGCGGGGGTACTCAGCACAGATACGCAGTATTTT
TRBJ2-2 | TRBV12-3/TRBV12-4 | . | . | CASSLGPGRTGELFF | TGTGCCAGCAGTTTGGGGCCAGGGCGGACCGGGGAGCTGTTTTTT
TRBJ2-1 | TRBV7-8 | TRBD2 | few | CASSSGLAGGGYNEQFF | TGTGCCAGCAGCTCGGGACTAGCGGGAGGGGGGTACAATGAGCAGTTCTTC
TRBJ1-2 | TRBV4-2 | . | . | CASSPRGWGANLNYGYTF | TGTGCCAGCAGCCCAAGGGGGTGGGGAGCCAACCTTAACTATGGCTACACCTTC
TRBJ2-1 | TRBV30 | . | many | CAWRLSGSYNEQFF | TGTGCCTGGAGACTTAGCGGCTCCTACAATGAGCAGTTCTTC
TRBJ1-6 | TRBV5-1 | TRBD1 | few | CASSLAGQGSGSPLHF | TGCGCCAGCAGCTTGGCCGGACAGGGGAGCGGGTCACCCCTCCACTTT
TRBJ1-3 | TRBV6-5 | . | many | CASSYEMGLGNTIYF | TGTGCCAGCAGTTACGAGATGGGGCTCGGAAACACCATATATTTT
TRBJ1-1 | TRBV12-3/TRBV12-4 | . | many | CASSLVEDTEAFF | TGTGCCAGCAGTTTGGTGGAGGACACTGAAGCTTTCTTT
TRBJ1-1 | TRBV7-3 | . | . | CASSPGASGSTEAFF | TGTGCCAGCAGCCCGGGCGCCAGTGGCTCCACTGAAGCTTTCTTT
TRBJ2-2 | TRBV4-3 | . | many | CASSPVGGGITGELFF | TGCGCCAGCAGCCCTGTAGGGGGAGGGATCACCGGGGAGCTGTTTTTT
TRBJ1-4 | TRBV5-1 | TRBD1 | . | CASSRVLIGGNEKLFF | TGCGCCAGCAGCCGTGTTTTAATAGGGGGCAACGAAAAACTGTTTTTT
TRBJ2-5 | TRBV7-8 | TRBD2 | many | CASSPGLAGVAQYF | TGTGCCAGCAGCCCGGGACTAGCGGGGGTGGCCCAGTACTTC
TRBJ2-7 | TRBV18 | . | few | CASSPQLSEGTSEQYF | TGTGCCAGCTCACCACAATTATCCGAGGGTACTAGCGAGCAGTACTTC
TRBJ2-7 | TRBV7-8 | . | many | CASSLRGDSLVDEQYF | TGTGCCAGCAGCTTACGGGGGGACAGTTTAGTCGACGAGCAGTACTTC
TRBJ2-1 | TRBV10-3 | TRBD1 | many | CAIKDRVDNEQFF | TGTGCCATCAAGGACAGGGTCGACAATGAGCAGTTCTTC
TRBJ1-2 | TRBV3-1 | . | many | CASSLQGIYTF | TGTGCCAGCAGCCTACAGGGAATCTACACCTTC
TRBJ2-3 | TRBV27 | . | many | CASMSLALTDTQYF | TGTGCCAGCATGTCACTAGCACTGACAGATACGCAGTATTTT
TRBJ1-1 | TRBV10-2 | . | . | CASIPLGNTEAFF | TGCGCCAGCATCCCATTAGGCAACACTGAAGCTTTCTTT
TRBJ2-1 | TRBV9 | TRBD2 | many | CASSLAGGLNEQFF | TGTGCCAGCAGCTTGGCGGGAGGGCTCAATGAGCAGTTCTTC
TRBJ1-4 | TRBV24-1 | . | many | CATSDPNEKLFF | TGTGCCACCAGTGATCCGAATGAAAAACTGTTTTTT
TRBJ1-1 | TRBV12-3/TRBV12-4 | . | many | CASSFDLNTEAFF | TGTGCCAGCAGTTTCGATCTTAACACTGAAGCTTTCTTT
TRBJ1-5 | TRBV10-3 | . | many | CAITPDLNQPQHF | TGTGCCATCACCCCTGACCTTAATCAGCCCCAGCATTTT
TRBJ2-1 | TRBV24-1 | TRBD1 | few | CATSDLTQGRYGQFF | TGTGCCACCAGTGATTTGACACAGGGGAGATATGGGCAGTTCTTC
TRBJ2-7 | TRBV6-5 | TRBD1 | few | CASSDTPGGSFGGQYF | TGTGCCAGCAGTGACACCCCAGGGGGCTCGTTTGGAGGGCAGTACTTC
TRBJ1-5 | TRBV29-1 | TRBD1 | large | CSVGDSGDQPQHF | TGCAGCGTTGGGGACAGCGGAGATCAGCCCCAGCATTTT
TRBJ2-3 | TRBV12-3/TRBV12-4 | TRBD1 | many | CASKQGAFTDTQYF | TGTGCCAGCAAACAGGGGGCATTCACAGATACGCAGTATTTT
TRBJ2-4 | TRBV12-3/TRBV12-4 | . | . | CASSLSGSSIQYF | TGTGCCAGCAGTTTGAGCGGTAGTAGCATTCAGTACTTC
TRBJ2-3 | TRBV3-1 | TRBD2 | many | CASSRGGRVRF | TGTGCCAGCAGCCGCGGGGGGCGAGTTCGGTTT
TRBJ2-4 | TRBV20-1 | . | many | CSARGGFELAKNIQYF | TGCAGTGCTAGGGGGGGTTTCGAGCTAGCCAAAAACATTCAGTACTTC
TRBJ2-3 | TRBV7-2 | . | many | CASSFTDTQYF | TGTGCCAGCAGCTTCACAGATACGCAGTATTTT
TRBJ2-5 | TRBV7-3 | TRBD2 | . | CANSSGAGETQYF | TGTGCCAACAGCTCCGGAGCGGGGGAGACCCAGTACTTC
TRBJ2-6 | TRBV18 | TRBD1 | few | CASSLAQGAASGANVLTF | TGTGCCAGCTCACTAGCCCAGGGGGCCGCCTCTGGGGCCAACGTCCTGACTTTC
TRBJ2-1 | TRBV6-5 | TRBD2 | . | CASSSLAGPGNEQFF | TGTGCCAGCAGTTCGCTAGCGGGCCCGGGGAATGAGCAGTTCTTC
TRBJ2-3 | TRBV7-2 | . | many | CASSLGRGGTDTQYF | TGTGCCAGCAGCTTAGGGAGGGGCGGCACAGATACGCAGTATTTT
TRBJ2-3 | TRBV5-1 | . | . | CASSLDQGTDTQYF | TGCGCCAGCAGCTTGGACCAGGGCACAGATACGCAGTATTTT
TRBJ1-2 | TRBV6-5 | . | few | CASSPPGRGYTF | TGTGCCAGCAGTCCCCCCGGGAGAGGCTACACCTTC
TRBJ1-1 | TRBV3-1 | TRBD1 | many | CASSPDRGTEAFF | TGTGCCAGCAGCCCGGACAGGGGGACTGAAGCTTTCTTT
TRBJ1-5 | TRBV7-2 | TRBD1 | . | CASSPRTGIGQPQHF | TGTGCCAGCAGCCCCCGGACAGGGATTGGTCAGCCCCAGCATTTT
TRBJ1-1 | TRBV3-1 | . | few | CASSQMGTDNEAFF | TGTGCCAGCAGCCAGATGGGGACGGATAATGAAGCTTTCTTT
TRBJ1-2 | TRBV13 | TRBD1 | few | CASSLTPTGCTF | TGTGCCAGCAGCTTAACCCCGACAGGGTGCACCTTC
TRBJ2-1 | TRBV4-3 | . | many | CASSQSRGREREQGPSYNEQFF | TGCGCCAGCAGCCAATCAAGGGGAAGGGAGAGGGAACAGGGCCCCTCGTACAATGAGCAGTTCTTC
TRBJ2-1 | TRBV7-3 | TRBD2 | many | CASSLTPTSGSEQFF | TGTGCCAGCAGCTTAACTCCTACTAGCGGGAGTGAGCAGTTCTTC
TRBJ1-5 | TRBV7-9 | . | many | CASSISSGNQPQHF | TGTGCCAGCAGCATAAGTAGTGGAAATCAGCCCCAGCATTTT
TRBJ2-1 | TRBV14 | . | many | CASSRDLISEQFF | TGTGCCAGCAGCCGGGACTTAATAAGTGAGCAGTTCTTC
TRBJ2-1 | TRBV7-8 | . | . | CASSFRQGLGAQFF | TGTGCCAGCAGCTTTCGTCAGGGTTTGGGTGCGCAGTTCTTC
TRBJ2-3 | TRBV7-2 | . | many | CASPPPSTDTQYF | TGTGCCAGCCCTCCCCCTAGCACAGATACGCAGTATTTT
TRBJ2-7 | TRBV19 | . | . | CASSLGHEQYF | TGTGCCAGTAGCCTGGGGCACGAGCAGTACTTC